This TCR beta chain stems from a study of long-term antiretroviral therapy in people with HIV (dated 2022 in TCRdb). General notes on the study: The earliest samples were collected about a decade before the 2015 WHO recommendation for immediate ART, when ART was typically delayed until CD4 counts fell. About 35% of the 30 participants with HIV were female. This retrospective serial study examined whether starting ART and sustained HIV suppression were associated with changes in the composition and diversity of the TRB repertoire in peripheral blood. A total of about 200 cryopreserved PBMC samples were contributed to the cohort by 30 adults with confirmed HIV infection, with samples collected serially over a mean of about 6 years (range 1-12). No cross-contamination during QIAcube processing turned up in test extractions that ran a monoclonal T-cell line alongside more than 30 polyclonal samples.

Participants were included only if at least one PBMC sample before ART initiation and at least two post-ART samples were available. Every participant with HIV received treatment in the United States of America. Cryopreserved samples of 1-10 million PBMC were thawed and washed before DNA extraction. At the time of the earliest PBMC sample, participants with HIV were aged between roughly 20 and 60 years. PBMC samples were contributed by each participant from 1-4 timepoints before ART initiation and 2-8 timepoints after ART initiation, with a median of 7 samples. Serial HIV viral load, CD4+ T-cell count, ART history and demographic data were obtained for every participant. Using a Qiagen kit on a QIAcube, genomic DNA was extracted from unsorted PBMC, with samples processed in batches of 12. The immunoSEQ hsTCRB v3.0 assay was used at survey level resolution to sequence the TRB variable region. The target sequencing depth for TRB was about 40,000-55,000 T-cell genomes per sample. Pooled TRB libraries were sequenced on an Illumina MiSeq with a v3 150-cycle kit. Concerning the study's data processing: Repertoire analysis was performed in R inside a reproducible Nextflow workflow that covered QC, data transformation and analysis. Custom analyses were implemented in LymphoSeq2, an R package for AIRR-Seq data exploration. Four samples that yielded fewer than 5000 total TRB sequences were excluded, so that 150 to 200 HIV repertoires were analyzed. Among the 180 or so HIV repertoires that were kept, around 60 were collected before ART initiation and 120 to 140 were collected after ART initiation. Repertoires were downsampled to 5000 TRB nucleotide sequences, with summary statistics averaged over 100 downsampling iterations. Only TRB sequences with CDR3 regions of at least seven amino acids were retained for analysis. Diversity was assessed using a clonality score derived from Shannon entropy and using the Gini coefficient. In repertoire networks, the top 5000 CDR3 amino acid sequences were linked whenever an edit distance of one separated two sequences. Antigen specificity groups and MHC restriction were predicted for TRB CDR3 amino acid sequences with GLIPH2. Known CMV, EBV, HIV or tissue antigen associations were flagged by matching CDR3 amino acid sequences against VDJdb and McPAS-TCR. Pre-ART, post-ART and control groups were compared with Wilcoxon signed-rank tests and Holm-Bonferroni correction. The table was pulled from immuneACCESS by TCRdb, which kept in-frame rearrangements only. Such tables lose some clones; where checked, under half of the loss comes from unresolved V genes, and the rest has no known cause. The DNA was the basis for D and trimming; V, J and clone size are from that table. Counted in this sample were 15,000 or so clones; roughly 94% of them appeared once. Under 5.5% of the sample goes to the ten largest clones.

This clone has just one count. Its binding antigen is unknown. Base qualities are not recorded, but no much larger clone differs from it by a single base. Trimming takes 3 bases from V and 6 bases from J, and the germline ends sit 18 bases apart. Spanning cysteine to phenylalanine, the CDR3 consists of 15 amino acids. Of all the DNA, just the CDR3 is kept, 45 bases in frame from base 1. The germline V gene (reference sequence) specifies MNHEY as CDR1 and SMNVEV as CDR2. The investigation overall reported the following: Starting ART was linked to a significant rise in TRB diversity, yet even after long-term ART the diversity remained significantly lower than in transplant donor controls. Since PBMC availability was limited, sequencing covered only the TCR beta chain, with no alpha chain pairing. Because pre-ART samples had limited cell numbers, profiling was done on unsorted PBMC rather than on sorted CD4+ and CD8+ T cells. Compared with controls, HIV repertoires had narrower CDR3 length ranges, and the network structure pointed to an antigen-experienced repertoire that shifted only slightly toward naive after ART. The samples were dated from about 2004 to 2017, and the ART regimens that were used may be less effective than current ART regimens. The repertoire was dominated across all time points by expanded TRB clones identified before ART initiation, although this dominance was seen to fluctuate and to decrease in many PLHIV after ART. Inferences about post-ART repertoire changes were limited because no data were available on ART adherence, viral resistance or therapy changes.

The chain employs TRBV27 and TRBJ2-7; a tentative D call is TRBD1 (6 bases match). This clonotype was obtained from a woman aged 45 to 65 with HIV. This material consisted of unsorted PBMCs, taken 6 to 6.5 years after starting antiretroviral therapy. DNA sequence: TGTGCCAGCAGTTTGGGGACCACGACAGGTCCCGAGCAGTACTTC. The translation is CASSLGTTTGPEQYF.